The rows below give T cell receptor beta chains drawn from one sample of a study of T-cell memory formation after mild COVID-19. TCRdb ran MiXCR on the 5' RACE reads and lists one entry per CDR3 protein. The sample holds 450,000 or so distinct CDR3 sequences; about 23% are singletons and the top ten take under 15%. The sequencing input was PBMCs or a T cell subset sorted from them (not recorded which). These receptors all come from an adult woman who had mild COVID-19 (a few samples of this study predate the infection). Cell type and time point are not known. Both conserved end residues are part of each CDR3. A D gene is named only where the DNA matches it firmly. The size field is filled for only some rows; it gives once, few, many or a size class.

size,D,V,J,CDR3,DNA
few,.,TRBV19,TRBJ2-7,CASSMGSYEQYF,TGTGCCAGTAGTATGGGCAGCTACGAGCAGTACTTC
.,.,TRBV12-3/TRBV12-4,TRBJ1-2,CASTGDSLNYGYTF,TGTGCCAGCACCGGAGACAGCCTTAACTATGGCTACACCTTC
few,.,TRBV11-1,TRBJ2-3,CASRNQAGRWPDTQYF,TGTGCCAGCAGGAATCAGGCGGGGAGGTGGCCAGATACGCAGTATTTT
.,.,TRBV11-2,TRBJ1-2,CASSLDSTGVYYGYTF,TGTGCCAGCAGCTTAGACTCTACGGGAGTATACTATGGCTACACCTTC
few,TRBD2,TRBV15,TRBJ2-7,CATSSGGVYEQYF,TGTGCCACCAGCTCTGGGGGGGTCTACGAGCAGTACTTC
few,.,TRBV27,TRBJ2-1,CASSFRHSYNEQFF,TGTGCCAGCAGTTTTAGGCATTCCTACAATGAGCAGTTCTTC
.,.,TRBV12-3/TRBV12-4,TRBJ2-1,CASSAGARSYNEQFF,TGTGCCAGCAGCGCAGGGGCCCGATCCTACAATGAGCAGTTCTTC
.,.,TRBV9,TRBJ2-2,CASSPQPAGELFF,TGTGCCAGCAGCCCCCAGCCGGCCGGGGAGCTGTTTTTT
.,TRBD2,TRBV12-3/TRBV12-4,TRBJ2-3,CASTEIGGGGLDTQYF,TGTGCCAGCACCGAAATAGGTGGGGGAGGGCTTGATACGCAGTATTTT
.,TRBD2,TRBV7-2,TRBJ2-1,CASSRGLAGETYNEQFF,TGTGCCAGCAGCAGAGGACTAGCGGGGGAAACCTACAATGAGCAGTTCTTC
few,TRBD1,TRBV20-1,TRBJ2-3,CSATLGQGRTDTQYF,TGCAGTGCTACCCTTGGACAGGGGCGCACAGATACGCAGTATTTT
few,.,TRBV6-1,TRBJ1-2,CASSESPLSGYTF,TGTGCCAGCAGTGAATCCCCCTTGAGCGGCTACACCTTC
.,.,TRBV18,TRBJ2-3,CASSISASDTQYF,TGTGCCAGCTCAATCAGCGCCTCAGATACGCAGTATTTT
.,TRBD1,TRBV7-6,TRBJ1-3,CASSSPGQGNTIYF,TGTGCCAGCAGCTCCCCGGGACAGGGAAACACCATATATTTT
few,.,TRBV12-3/TRBV12-4,TRBJ2-3,CASSSPHDTQYF,TGTGCCAGCAGTTCACCACACGATACGCAGTATTTT
few,.,TRBV4-1,TRBJ2-5,CASSQDSRETQYF,TGCGCCAGCAGCCAAGATTCCCGGGAGACCCAGTACTTC
.,.,TRBV15,TRBJ1-1,CATSREFGTEAFF,TGTGCCACCAGCAGAGAGTTCGGCACTGAAGCTTTCTTT
.,.,TRBV7-8,TRBJ1-2,CASSLEQSRGYTF,TGTGCCAGCAGCTTAGAACAGTCGCGTGGCTACACCTTC
many,.,TRBV12-3/TRBV12-4,TRBJ2-3,CASSLRRGDTQYF,TGTGCCAGCAGTTTACGGCGAGGGGATACGCAGTATTTT
few,.,TRBV3-1,TRBJ2-5,CASSPIVRETQYF,TGTGCCAGCAGCCCCATTGTGCGGGAGACCCAGTACTTC
many,.,TRBV12-3/TRBV12-4,TRBJ2-2,CASSRMGTFVPGELFF,TGTGCCAGCAGTAGAATGGGGACGTTTGTCCCCGGGGAGCTGTTTTTT
few,.,TRBV3-1,TRBJ1-3,CASSHSYRVRHTIYF,TGTGCCAGCAGCCACTCGTACAGGGTCCGACACACCATATATTTT
few,.,TRBV25-1,TRBJ2-5,CASSENEGRKSEETQYF,TGTGCCAGCAGTGAAAATGAGGGCAGAAAATCTGAAGAGACCCAGTACTTC
few,.,TRBV5-1,TRBJ2-7,CASSLGTPTYEQYF,TGCGCCAGCAGCCTAGGGACCCCGACCTACGAGCAGTACTTC
.,.,TRBV24-1,TRBJ2-2,CATSDPLTGRAGELFF,TGTGCCACCAGTGATCCACTGACAGGGAGGGCCGGGGAGCTGTTTTTT
few,TRBD1,TRBV5-1,TRBJ1-2,CASSLQGTVDGYTF,TGCGCCAGCAGCCTACAGGGGACGGTGGATGGCTACACCTTC
few,.,TRBV18,TRBJ2-7,CASSPGLASDEQYF,TGTGCCAGCTCACCAGGGCTAGCGTCCGACGAGCAGTACTTC
few,.,TRBV28,TRBJ2-1,CASHDEGRLNEQFF,TGTGCCAGTCACGACGAAGGGCGGCTCAATGAGCAGTTCTTC
.,TRBD1,TRBV27,TRBJ2-3,CASSFGTGRTDTQYF,TGTGCCAGCAGTTTCGGGACAGGGAGGACAGATACGCAGTATTTT
.,.,TRBV6-1,TRBJ2-1,CASTPPAGLKGYNEQFF,TGTGCCAGCACTCCTCCAGCAGGCCTCAAGGGCTACAATGAGCAGTTCTTC
.,.,TRBV12-3/TRBV12-4,TRBJ1-3,CASSLDRQALTIYF,TGTGCCAGCAGTTTGGACAGACAGGCGCTAACCATATATTTT
few,.,TRBV10-3,TRBJ1-5,CAISERQDGQPQHF,TGTGCCATCAGTGAAAGACAGGACGGCCAGCCCCAGCATTTT
.,.,TRBV7-2,TRBJ1-1,CASSASMGVAFF,TGTGCCAGCAGCGCGAGTATGGGGGTAGCTTTCTTT
.,TRBD2,TRBV20-1,TRBJ2-5,CSARDPAGGYQETQYF,TGCAGTGCTAGAGATCCCGCGGGAGGGTACCAAGAGACCCAGTACTTC
.,TRBD2,TRBV6-5,TRBJ2-1,CASSYGGGRGNEQFF,TGTGCCAGCAGTTACGGCGGGGGGCGAGGCAATGAGCAGTTCTTC
.,TRBD2,TRBV6-2/TRBV6-3,TRBJ2-7,CASSYAGGPGSYEQYF,TGTGCCAGCAGTTACGCGGGAGGGCCAGGATCCTACGAGCAGTACTTC
.,.,TRBV5-1,TRBJ1-2,CASSLTPGVNWEGYTF,TGCGCCAGCAGCCTGACTCCGGGAGTAAATTGGGAGGGCTACACCTTC
.,.,TRBV5-1,TRBJ2-2,CASSPPGTSGELFF,TGCGCCAGCAGCCCCCCCGGGACATCCGGGGAGCTGTTTTTT
once,.,TRBV6-5,TRBJ2-7,CASRAGFAYEQYF,TGTGCCAGCAGGGCGGGATTCGCCTACGAGCAGTACTTC
few,TRBD2,TRBV30,TRBJ2-3,CAWEHGTSGTDTQYF,TGTGCCTGGGAACACGGGACTAGCGGCACAGATACGCAGTATTTT
few,.,TRBV7-2,TRBJ2-7,CASSLASSEVYEQYF,TGTGCCAGCAGCTTAGCGAGTTCGGAGGTTTACGAGCAGTACTTC
.,.,TRBV5-1,TRBJ2-7,CASSASGGFFYEQYF,TGCGCCAGCAGCGCCTCAGGGGGGTTCTTCTACGAGCAGTACTTC
many,.,TRBV5-1,TRBJ2-5,CASGTGQETQYF,TGCGCCAGCGGAACGGGGCAAGAGACCCAGTACTTC
.,.,TRBV20-1,TRBJ1-1,CSAFGPNTEAFF,TGCAGTGCTTTTGGACCGAACACTGAAGCTTTCTTT
few,TRBD1,TRBV14,TRBJ2-1,CASSSNRGRGKFF,TGTGCCAGCAGCTCTAACAGGGGGCGAGGGAAGTTCTTC
few,.,TRBV2,TRBJ2-3,CASRTQGTTQYF,TGTGCCAGCAGGACACAGGGAACTACGCAGTATTTT
few,.,TRBV24-1,TRBJ1-5,CATRNGGRDNQPQHF,TGTGCCACCAGGAATGGGGGTCGGGACAATCAGCCCCAGCATTTT
.,.,TRBV10-3,TRBJ1-1,CAIKPTKNTEAFF,TGTGCCATCAAACCGACCAAGAACACTGAAGCTTTCTTT
few,TRBD2,TRBV10-3,TRBJ2-7,CAISDPPTSGYYEQYF,TGTGCCATCAGTGATCCCCCGACTAGCGGATACTACGAGCAGTACTTC
.,TRBD1,TRBV11-2,TRBJ1-6,CASSLGMAGQGNSPLHF,TGTGCCAGCAGCTTAGGAATGGCGGGACAGGGTAATTCACCCCTCCACTTT
few,.,TRBV20-1,TRBJ1-2,CSSPGGLTHGYTF,TGCAGCTCTCCGGGGGGGTTGACTCATGGCTACACCTTC
few,.,TRBV12-3/TRBV12-4,TRBJ1-5,CASSSGQSRPQHF,TGTGCCAGCAGTTCCGGGCAGTCCCGGCCCCAGCATTTT
.,.,TRBV6-5,TRBJ2-3,CASSRGQHATDTQYF,TGTGCCAGCAGCCGAGGGCAGCATGCCACAGATACGCAGTATTTT
few,.,TRBV6-5,TRBJ1-6,CASRRDPNGLPLHF,TGTGCCAGCAGACGCGACCCGAACGGACTGCCCCTCCACTTT
.,.,TRBV29-1,TRBJ2-5,CSVERSSTETQYF,TGCAGCGTTGAAAGGTCTAGTACGGAGACCCAGTACTTC
few,.,TRBV20-1,TRBJ1-1,CSAPSWRARNTEAFF,TGCAGTGCCCCCTCTTGGAGGGCACGAAACACTGAAGCTTTCTTT
few,.,TRBV11-2,TRBJ2-1,CASILEQGAVQGQFF,TGTGCCAGCATTCTTGAGCAAGGGGCGGTCCAGGGGCAGTTCTTC
.,TRBD1,TRBV6-2/TRBV6-3,TRBJ2-1,CASRRDRERSNEQFF,TGTGCCAGCAGGAGAGACAGGGAGAGGTCAAATGAGCAGTTCTTC
.,TRBD2,TRBV12-3/TRBV12-4,TRBJ2-1,CASSRLAGGGEQFF,TGTGCCAGCAGTCGACTAGCGGGAGGGGGGGAGCAGTTCTTC
.,.,TRBV4-1,TRBJ1-2,CASSQGDGEDGYGYTF,TGCGCCAGCAGCCAAGGGGACGGAGAGGACGGCTATGGCTACACCTTC